The 11 T cell receptor beta chains below come from one sample, sequenced in a study of cytomegalovirus exposure and HLA in healthy donors. PCR primers comprised 60 Vbeta and 13 Jbeta primers. Repertoires were generated with immunoSEQ multiplex PCR, while TCRdb's copy carries only in-frame clones and drops some. Seen here are about 140,000 clones, roughly 74% observed once, and the top ten hold about 2.5%. Source material: PBMCs. These receptors all come from a woman between 18 and 29 years old in good health and CMV-seropositive.

V and J are TRBV6-1 and TRBJ1-6; D call uncertain. The CDR3 consists of 15 residues. Trimming stripped 5 bases from V and 7 bases from J, with 15 bases between. The V gene's germline CDR1 is MNHNS and CDR2 SASEGT. CDR3 sequence reads: CASSLQDSPNSPLHF. The CDR3 bases are TGTGCCAGCAGTCTTCAGGACTCCCCGAATTCACCCCTCCACTTT.

The chain uses TRBV5-1 and TRBJ1-2, with 7 bases identical to TRBD1. This CDR3 has 14 residues. In germline, CDR1 is SGHRS, CDR2 YFSETQ. The V segment lost 0 bases and the J segment 5 bases; nucleotides outside the gene matches: 4. CDR3 DNA sequence: TGCGCCAGCAGCTTGGGGCAGGGGGAATATGGCTACACCTTC. Protein: CASSLGQGEYGYTF.

The V call is TRBV6-5, the J call TRBJ2-7, with a possible D match to TRBD2 (6 bases). This CDR3 has 15 residues. The V gene lost 5 bases and the J gene lost 4 bases, with 18 bases spanning the gap. CDR1 and CDR2 from the germline V gene are MNHEY and SVGAGI. The CDR3 DNA reads TGTGCCAGCAGTAGGGACTCGCCCTCGGGTTACGAGCAGTACTTC. Protein product: CASSRDSPSGYEQYF.

The rearrangement links TRBV28 to TRBJ1-5; maybe TRBD1 (5 bases). The V end was cut by 4 bases, the J end by 2 bases, with 12 bases between. The CDR3 is 15 amino acids. The germline V gene encodes CDR1 MDHEN and CDR2 SYDVKM. Written as DNA, the CDR3 is TGTGCCAGCAGTTCACGTAAAGGGGGCAATCAGCCCCAGCATTTT. Its translation: CASSSRKGGNQPQHF.

The chain recombines TRBV5-1 with TRBJ2-2, with a weak D call TRBD1 (5 bases). Germline V CDR1 and CDR2: SGHRS, YFSETQ. Trimming took 4 bases from V and 0 from J, leaving 7 bases between them. The CDR3 runs 14 residues. As DNA, the CDR3 is TGCGCCAGCAGCCCACAGGCGAACACCGGGGAGCTGTTTTTT. It yields the protein CASSPQANTGELFF. Complete variable domain (other parts from reference TRBV5-1 and TRBJ2-2): KAGVTQTPRYLIKTRGQQVTLSCSPISGHRSVSWYQQTPGQGLQFLFEYFSETQRNKGNFPGRFSGRQFSNSRSEMNVSTLELGDSALYLCASSPQANTGELFFGEGSRLTVL.

This clone appeared once. The CDR3 coding sequence is TGTGCCATCAGATTCATGGAGGAGGCGACTGAAGCTTTCTTT. Amino acids: CAIRFMEEATEAFF. The chain carries TRBV10-3 and TRBJ1-1; D not certain. The germline CDR1 and CDR2 sequences are ENHRY and SYGVKD. The CDR3 is 14 residues long. Trimming removed 6 bases from V and 5 bases from J, with 16 bases in between.

The V call is TRBV5-8, the J call TRBJ1-4; D possibly corresponds to TRBD1 (5 bases). CDR1 and CDR2 from the germline V gene are SGHTS and YDEGEE. Trimming took 0 bases from V and 4 from J, leaving 7 bases between them. The CDR3 sequence is 14 residues long. The CDR3 sequence: CASSLGQFNEKLFF. The CDR3 region has the DNA TGTGCCAGCAGCTTGGGACAGTTTAATGAAAAACTGTTTTTT. The complete variable domain, with remaining parts taken from reference TRBV5-8 and TRBJ1-4, reads EAGVTQSPTHLIKTRGQQATLRCSPISGHTSVYWYQQALGLGLQFLLWYDEGEERNRGNFPPRFSGRQFPNYSSELNVNALELEDSALYLCASSLGQFNEKLFFGSGTQLSVL.

This clone has more than one count but fewer than ten. The rearrangement joins TRBV4-2 to TRBJ2-5; 7 bases are a match to TRBD2. Germline lookup yields CDR1 LGHNA and CDR2 YNFKEQ. Germline trimming cut 1 base from V and 4 bases from J; bases unmatched to any gene: 6. CDR3 length: 15 residues. The CDR3 reads CASSQASGVPETQYF. The DNA of the CDR3 is TGTGCCAGCAGCCAAGCCAGCGGGGTTCCAGAGACCCAGTACTTC.

V usage is TRBV5-1 and J usage is TRBJ1-1; no firm D call. The CDR3 sequence is 13 residues long. V lost 4 bases to trimming and J lost 6 bases, with 13 bases between them. The V gene's germline CDR1 is SGHRS and CDR2 YFSETQ. The CDR3 protein is CASSRALRAEAFF. CDR3 coding DNA: TGCGCCAGCAGCCGGGCCCTGAGGGCTGAAGCTTTCTTT.

The rearrangement links TRBV11-3 to TRBJ2-5, with D maybe TRBD2 (7 bases). V lost 3 bases, J lost 5 bases, and 10 bases lay in between. The CDR3 runs 13 residues. Germline assignment: CDR1 SGHNT and CDR2 YENEEA. CDR3 loop: CASSFGGGETQYF. The CDR3 region has the DNA TGTGCCAGCAGCTTTGGCGGGGGCGAGACCCAGTACTTC.

The chain employs TRBV6-5 and TRBJ2-7; D possibly corresponds to TRBD2 (5 bases). The germline CDR1 and CDR2 sequences are MNHEY and SVGAGI. The CDR3 is 14 residues long. Trimming left V 0 bases short and J 2 bases short, with 8 bases between. CDR3 in amino acids: CASSYSSVPYEQYF. DNA for the CDR3: TGTGCCAGCAGTTACTCTAGCGTACCCTACGAGCAGTACTTC.